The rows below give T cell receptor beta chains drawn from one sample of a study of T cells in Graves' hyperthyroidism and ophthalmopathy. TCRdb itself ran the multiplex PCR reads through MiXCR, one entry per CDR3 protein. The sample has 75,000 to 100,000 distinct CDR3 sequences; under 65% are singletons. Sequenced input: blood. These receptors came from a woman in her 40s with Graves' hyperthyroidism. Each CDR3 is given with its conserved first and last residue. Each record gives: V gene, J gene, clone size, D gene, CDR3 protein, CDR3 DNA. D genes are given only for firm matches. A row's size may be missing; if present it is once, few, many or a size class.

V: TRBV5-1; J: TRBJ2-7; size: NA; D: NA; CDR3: CASSQSGWDEQYF; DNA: TGCGCCAGCAGCCAAAGCGGCTGGGACGAGCAGTACTTC
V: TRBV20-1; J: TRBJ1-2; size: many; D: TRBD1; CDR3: CSASGQGGYGYTF; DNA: TGCAGTGCTAGCGGACAGGGAGGCTATGGCTACACCTTC
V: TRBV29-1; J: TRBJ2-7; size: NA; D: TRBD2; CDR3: CSVDGTSGYEQYF; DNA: TGCAGCGTTGACGGGACTAGCGGATACGAGCAGTACTTC
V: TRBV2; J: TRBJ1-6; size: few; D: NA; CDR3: CASGTAGMGSPLHF; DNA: TGTGCCAGCGGTACGGCAGGGATGGGTTCACCCCTCCACTTT
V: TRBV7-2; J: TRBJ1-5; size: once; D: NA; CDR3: CASSLGAVSSYEHF; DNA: TGTGCCAGCAGCTTAGGAGCGGTGAGCTCCTACGAGCATTTT
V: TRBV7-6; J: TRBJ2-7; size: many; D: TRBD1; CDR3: CASRGTGGIEQYF; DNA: TGTGCCAGTCGCGGGACAGGGGGCATCGAGCAGTACTTC
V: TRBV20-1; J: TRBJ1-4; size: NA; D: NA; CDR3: CSARGDQRGDEKLFF; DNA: TGCAGTGCTAGAGGGGACCAGCGGGGCGATGAAAAACTGTTTTTT
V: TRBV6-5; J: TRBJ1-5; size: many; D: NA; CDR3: CASSVVIQASGNQPQHF; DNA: TGTGCCAGCAGTGTCGTCATACAAGCTAGTGGCAATCAGCCCCAGCATTTT
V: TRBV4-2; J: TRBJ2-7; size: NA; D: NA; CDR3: CASSQGLDRDYEQYF; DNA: TGTGCCAGCAGCCAAGGTTTGGACCGGGACTACGAGCAGTACTTC
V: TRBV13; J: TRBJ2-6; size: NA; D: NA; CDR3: CASSLGTNTEAF; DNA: TGTGCCAGCAGTTTAGGGACGAACACTGAAGCTTTC
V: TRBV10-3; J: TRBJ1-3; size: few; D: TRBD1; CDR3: CAISAGDRDTIYF; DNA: TGTGCCATCAGTGCCGGGGACAGGGACACCATATATTTT
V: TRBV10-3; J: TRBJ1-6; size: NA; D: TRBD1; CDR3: CASSLGQDSYNSPLHF; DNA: TGTGCCAGCAGCTTAGGACAGGACTCCTATAATTCACCCCTCCACTTT
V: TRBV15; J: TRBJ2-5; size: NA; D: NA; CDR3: CATSRPLGGQETQYF; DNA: TGTGCCACCAGCAGACCTCTAGGGGGGCAAGAGACCCAGTACTTC
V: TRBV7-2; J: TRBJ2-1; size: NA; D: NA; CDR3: CASSPGRRDQRTGEQFF; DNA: TGTGCCAGCAGCCCGGGCCGACGGGACCAGCGAACGGGTGAGCAGTTCTTC
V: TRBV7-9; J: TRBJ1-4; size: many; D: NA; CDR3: CAGSWEGATNEKLFF; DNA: TGTGCCGGCAGCTGGGAGGGGGCAACTAATGAAAAACTGTTTTTT
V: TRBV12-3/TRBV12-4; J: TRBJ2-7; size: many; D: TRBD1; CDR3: CASSRQGRGYKQYF; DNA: TGTGCCAGCAGTCGACAGGGAAGGGGCTACAAGCAGTACTTC
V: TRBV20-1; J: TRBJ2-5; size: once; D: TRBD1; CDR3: CSASAGTGKETQYF; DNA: TGCAGTGCTAGCGCCGGGACAGGGAAAGAGACCCAGTACTTC
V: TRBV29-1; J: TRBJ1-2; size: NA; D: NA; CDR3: CSLGQVVYGYTF; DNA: TGCAGCTTAGGGCAGGTGGTCTATGGCTACACCTTC
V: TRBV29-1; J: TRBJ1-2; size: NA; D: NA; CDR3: CSAGAAGYGYTF; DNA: TGCAGCGCTGGGGCCGCTGGGTATGGCTACACCTTC
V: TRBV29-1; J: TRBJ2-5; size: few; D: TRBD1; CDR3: CSVQGAYETQYF; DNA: TGCAGCGTACAGGGGGCCTACGAGACCCAGTACTTC
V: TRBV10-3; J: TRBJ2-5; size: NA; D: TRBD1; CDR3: CAIRGQGAQETQYF; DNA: TGTGCCATCAGGGGACAGGGGGCGCAGGAGACCCAGTACTTC
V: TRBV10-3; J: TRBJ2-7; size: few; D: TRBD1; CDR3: CAGRPGQGIYEQYF; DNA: TGTGCCGGCAGACCGGGACAGGGGATCTACGAGCAGTACTTC